This is a list of T cell receptor beta chains from one sample in a study of CD8 T cells in Susac syndrome. TCRdb independently ran MiXCR on the immunoSEQ multiplex PCR reads; one entry per CDR3 protein. The table has roughly 200,000 distinct CDR3 sequences, 95% seen once. The sequencing sample was made of CD4+ T cells from PBMCs. Every receptor here comes from a human donor with multiple sclerosis. The CDR3 runs from the conserved cysteine through the conserved F or W. The D gene is left open where the match is weak.

j_gene: TRBJ2-7
v_gene: TRBV7-9
d_gene: NA
CDR3nt: TGTGCCAGCAGCCCACTTACAGGGATCCCCTACGAGCAGTACTTC
CDR3aa: CASSPLTGIPYEQYF

j_gene: TRBJ2-3
v_gene: TRBV2
d_gene: NA
CDR3nt: TGTGCCACTCGCCGGGGTCCCTTACCAGATACGCAGTATTTT
CDR3aa: CATRRGPLPDTQYF

j_gene: TRBJ1-2
v_gene: TRBV3-1
d_gene: NA
CDR3nt: TGTGCCAGCAGCCAGACGGCGGTCAGTGGCTACACCTTC
CDR3aa: CASSQTAVSGYTF

j_gene: TRBJ2-5
v_gene: TRBV7-9
d_gene: NA
CDR3nt: TGTGCCAGCAGCTCATTCGGGGGCAGGGCATCCGTCCGACCGGAGACCCAGTACTTC
CDR3aa: CASSSFGGRASVRPETQYF

j_gene: TRBJ1-2
v_gene: TRBV12-3/TRBV12-4
d_gene: TRBD1
CDR3nt: TGTGCCAGCAGGACAGGGAGTAACTATGGCTACACCTTC
CDR3aa: CASRTGSNYGYTF

j_gene: TRBJ2-3
v_gene: TRBV20-1
d_gene: NA
CDR3nt: TGCAGTGCTAGGTCAAGCACAGATACGCAGTATTTT
CDR3aa: CSARSSTDTQYF

j_gene: TRBJ2-4
v_gene: TRBV5-1
d_gene: NA
CDR3nt: TGCGCCAGCAGCCCCGGGACAGCCAAAAACATTCAGTACTTC
CDR3aa: CASSPGTAKNIQYF

j_gene: TRBJ2-3
v_gene: TRBV5-4
d_gene: TRBD1
CDR3nt: TGTGCCAGCAGCTTGGGGGGACAGGGCCTCACAGATACGCAGTATTTT
CDR3aa: CASSLGGQGLTDTQYF

j_gene: TRBJ1-1
v_gene: TRBV12-5
d_gene: TRBD1
CDR3nt: TGTGCTAGTGCCCAGACAGGGGCCGACACTGAAGCTTTCTTT
CDR3aa: CASAQTGADTEAFF

j_gene: TRBJ2-3
v_gene: TRBV3-1
d_gene: NA
CDR3nt: TGTGCCAGCAGCCATCGGACGCCCAAGCAGTATTTT
CDR3aa: CASSHRTPKQYF

j_gene: TRBJ1-1
v_gene: TRBV20-1
d_gene: NA
CDR3nt: TGCAGTGCTAGAGATGCAGGAGGGGACACTGAAGCTTTCTTT
CDR3aa: CSARDAGGDTEAFF

j_gene: TRBJ1-1
v_gene: TRBV7-2
d_gene: NA
CDR3nt: TGTGCCAGCAGCTTAGTCCCAGTTTCGAACACTGAAGCTTTCTTT
CDR3aa: CASSLVPVSNTEAFF

j_gene: TRBJ2-2
v_gene: TRBV24-1
d_gene: NA
CDR3nt: TGTGCCACCAGTGCACAGGGTGGCACCGGGGAGCTGTTTTTT
CDR3aa: CATSAQGGTGELFF

j_gene: TRBJ2-7
v_gene: TRBV30
d_gene: NA
CDR3nt: TGTGCCTGGAGTGTACTCCGGGACGGCGAGCAGTACTTC
CDR3aa: CAWSVLRDGEQYF

j_gene: TRBJ1-2
v_gene: TRBV5-1
d_gene: NA
CDR3nt: TGCGCCAGCAGCTCCCCGGCAGAGGGAGACGGCTACACCTTC
CDR3aa: CASSSPAEGDGYTF

j_gene: TRBJ1-6
v_gene: TRBV9
d_gene: NA
CDR3nt: TGTGCCAGCAGCGTAGGGGTCGGGCCAGGGAGTTCACCCCTCCACTTT
CDR3aa: CASSVGVGPGSSPLHF

j_gene: TRBJ2-7
v_gene: TRBV12-3/TRBV12-4
d_gene: NA
CDR3nt: TGTGCCAGCAGTACTAGATTCTCCTACGAGCAGTACTTC
CDR3aa: CASSTRFSYEQYF

j_gene: TRBJ2-5
v_gene: TRBV12-5
d_gene: TRBD1
CDR3nt: TGTGCTAGTGGTTTGGTACACCCGAGACAGGGGGAAGAGACCCAGTACTTC
CDR3aa: CASGLVHPRQGEETQYF

j_gene: TRBJ2-2
v_gene: TRBV10-3
d_gene: TRBD1
CDR3nt: TGTGCCATCGGGACAGAGACGAACACCGGGGAGCTGTTTTTT
CDR3aa: CAIGTETNTGELFF

j_gene: TRBJ2-5
v_gene: TRBV4-1
d_gene: NA
CDR3nt: TGCGCCAGCAGCCAATTACTAGCAGTCGGGACCCAGTACTTC
CDR3aa: CASSQLLAVGTQYF

j_gene: TRBJ2-5
v_gene: TRBV20-1
d_gene: TRBD1
CDR3nt: TGCAGTGCTAGTTCCCAGGGGGCCTTCCAAGAGACCCAGTACTTC
CDR3aa: CSASSQGAFQETQYF

j_gene: TRBJ2-5
v_gene: TRBV30
d_gene: NA
CDR3nt: TGTGCCTGGAGTGTACAGGGCCAAGAGACCCAGTACTTC
CDR3aa: CAWSVQGQETQYF